The sequence of this TCR beta chain was determined in a study of blood T cell repertoires in COVID-19. Study overall: Sources were T cells, B-cell-depleted T cells, or PBMCs; the material itself was cDNA or gDNA.

Germline CDR1 reads SGHTA; CDR2 reads FQGNSA. Trimming took 1 base from V and 6 from J, leaving 18 bases between them. The CDR3 is 16 amino acids. Original analysis: The assay estimated nucleated cells by amplifying reference gene primers. Produced via immunoSEQ multiplex PCR; TCRdb's table is partial and in-frame only. That table supplies the V and J calls and clone size; D and trimming were determined from the DNA. The sample lists more than 350,000 clones, around 90% occurring once. Recruited during active infection, patients (from Seattle) were subsequently followed longitudinally. This receptor was taken from a woman aged 30 to 39 with COVID-19, enrolled during active disease. This chain connects TRBV7-2 to TRBJ1-2; no clear D gene. The sequencing sample was made of peripheral blood. The CDR3 region is CASSLDGGGDGNGYTF. For the CDR3, the DNA is TGTGCCAGCAGCTTAGATGGCGGTGGAGACGGAAATGGCTACACCTTC.